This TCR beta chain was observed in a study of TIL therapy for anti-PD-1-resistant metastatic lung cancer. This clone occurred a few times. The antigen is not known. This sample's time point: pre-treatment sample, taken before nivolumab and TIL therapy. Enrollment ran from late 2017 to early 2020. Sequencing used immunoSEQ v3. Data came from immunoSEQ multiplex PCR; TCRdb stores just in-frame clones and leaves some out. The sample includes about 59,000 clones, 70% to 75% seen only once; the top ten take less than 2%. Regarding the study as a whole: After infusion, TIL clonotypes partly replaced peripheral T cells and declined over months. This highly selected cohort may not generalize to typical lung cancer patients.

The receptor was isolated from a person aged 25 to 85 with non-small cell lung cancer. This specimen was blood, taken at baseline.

The CDR3 loop is CASSLISSGRTSEQYF. Written as DNA, the CDR3 is TGTGCCAGCAGTTTAATAAGTAGCGGGAGAACAAGCGAGCAGTACTTC. V and J are TRBV28 and TRBJ2-7; 9 bases are shared with TRBD2. The CDR3 consists of 16 residues. Germline lookup yields CDR1 MDHEN and CDR2 SYDVKM. The junction had 11 bases not matched to a gene; V was cut back by 2 bases and J by 6 bases.